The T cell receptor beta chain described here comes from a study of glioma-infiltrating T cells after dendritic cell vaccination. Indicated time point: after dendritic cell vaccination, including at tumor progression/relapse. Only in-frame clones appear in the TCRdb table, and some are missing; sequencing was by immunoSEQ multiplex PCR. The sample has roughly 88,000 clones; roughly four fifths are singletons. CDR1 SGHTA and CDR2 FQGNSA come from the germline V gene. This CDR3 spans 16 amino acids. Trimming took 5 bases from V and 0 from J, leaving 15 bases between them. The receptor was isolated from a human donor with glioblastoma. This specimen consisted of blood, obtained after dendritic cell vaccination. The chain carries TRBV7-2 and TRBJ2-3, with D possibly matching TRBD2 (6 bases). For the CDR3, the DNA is TGTGCCAGCAGCCCCTGGCGGGACGGGAGCACAGATACGCAGTATTTT. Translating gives CASSPWRDGSTDTQYF.